This entry concerns a single T cell receptor beta chain. Antigen specificity is unknown. The source of the sample is a study of cytomegalovirus exposure and HLA in healthy donors. Turning to the study itself: In an earlier analysis, 90 million to 120 million unique TCR beta sequences were found from some 170 million T cells. Unique TCRs from HLA-typed donors, 70 million to 100 million of them, were held in an early data release. Broader study findings: Analyses of presence and absence presupposed an approximately uniform sequencing depth across donors. Judged likely to be a sequencing artifact was a cluster of highly shared sequence variants.

60 Vbeta and 13 Jbeta primers were used in PCR. Produced via immunoSEQ multiplex PCR; TCRdb's table is partial and in-frame only. There are around 45,000 clones in the sample; roughly 76% occur only once, and 6.3% lies in the top ten. This clonotype was obtained from a man younger than 40 in good health and CMV-seronegative. Sequenced: PBMCs.

CDR3 protein: CASSYRGTEKNIQYF. The CDR3 nucleotides read TGTGCCAGCAGTTACAGGGGGACCGAAAAAAACATTCAGTACTTC. The chain combines TRBV6-5 with TRBJ2-4; D possibly corresponds to TRBD1 (6 bases). Trimming left V 2 bases short and J 4 bases short, with 12 bases between. From germline, CDR1 is MNHEY and CDR2 SVGAGI. This CDR3 is 15 amino acids long.